Below, 28 T cell receptor beta chains from the same sample are listed, as sequenced in a study of T cells after yellow fever vaccination. TCRdb passed the 5' RACE reads through MiXCR, listing each CDR3 protein once. This sample has some 160,000 distinct CDR3 sequences; 5.5% to 7.5% occur once, and the top ten carry 2.5% to 3%. The sequencing here drew on CD4+ T cells sorted from PBMCs, taken 5 to 6 days after the first yellow fever vaccination. The receptors here all came from a man in his late teens or twenties who received the YFV17D yellow fever vaccine.

The rearrangement links TRBV3-1 to TRBJ2-2; TRBD2 is a possible D gene (5 bases). CDR3 length: 15 residues. Germline CDR1 is LGHDT and CDR2 is YNNKEL (reference sequence). Between the trimmed V and J ends, which lost 6 bases and 0 bases, there was a span of 11 bases. This CDR3 is CASRAPLANTGELFF. The CDR3 DNA reads TGTGCCAGCAGAGCGCCACTAGCGAACACCGGGGAGCTGTTTTTT.

This clonotype has a count of ten or more. This chain links TRBV5-1 with TRBJ2-5; TRBD1 might be the D (6 bases). V dropped 1 base and J dropped 2 bases, with 18 bases sitting between them. Germline V gives CDR1 SGHRS, CDR2 YFSETQ. This CDR3 comprises 17 residues. The CDR3 reads CASSLQQGFQTQETQYF. CDR3 nucleotides: TGCGCCAGCAGCTTGCAACAGGGCTTTCAAACTCAAGAGACCCAGTACTTC.

CDR3 DNA: TGTGCCAGCAGCTTGGGCGGCGGAGCCCCCTACGAGCAGTACTTC. Its protein is CASSLGGGAPYEQYF. The rearrangement joins TRBV5-5 to TRBJ2-7; D is uncertain. CDR1 is SGHKS, CDR2 YYEKEE, per germline (reference sequence). V was pared by 0 bases and J by 2 bases, with 12 bases between. The CDR3 covers 15 residues.

In its sample, this clonotype was seen many times. In nucleotides, the CDR3 is TGCGCCAGCAGCTTAGAGGGCACCGTCGGGACTGAAGCTTTCTTT. Amino acid sequence: CASSLEGTVGTEAFF. The rearrangement links TRBV5-1 to TRBJ1-1; D is ambiguous. Germline CDR1 is SGHRS and CDR2 is YFSETQ. V lost 2 bases, J lost 5 bases, and 16 bases lay in between. The CDR3 has 15 residues.

This rearrangement joins TRBV5-1 to TRBJ2-2, with TRBD1 as a possible D gene (6 bases). Trimming cost V 2 bases and J 1 base, with 15 bases left between them. The CDR3 is made up of 17 amino acids. The germline V gene has CDR1 SGHRS and CDR2 YFSETQ. This CDR3 is CASSLYGQKKNTGELFF. The CDR3 DNA follows: TGCGCCAGCAGCTTATACGGACAGAAGAAGAACACCGGGGAGCTGTTTTTT. The full variable domain, completed using reference TRBV5-1 and TRBJ2-2, is KAGVTQTPRYLIKTRGQQVTLSCSPISGHRSVSWYQQTPGQGLQFLFEYFSETQRNKGNFPGRFSGRQFSNSRSEMNVSTLELGDSALYLCASSLYGQKKNTGELFFGEGSRLTVL.

This clonotype was recorded at least ten times. V gene TRBV20-1 combines with J gene TRBJ2-5, with 16 positions matching TRBD2. Germline-derived CDR1 and CDR2 are DFQATT and SNEGSKA (reference sequence). The ends lost 6 bases at V and 5 bases at J; junction bases unmatched: 15. The CDR3 spans 18 residues. The CDR3: CSAIGTSGGETQPETQYF. For the CDR3, the DNA is TGCAGTGCGATCGGGACTAGCGGGGGGGAAACTCAGCCGGAGACCCAGTACTTC.

In this sample, this clonotype turned up many times. The DNA for the CDR3 is TGCGCCAGCAGCTTGGGGGGCGCAGAGGGGAGCACTGAAGCTTTCTTT. Its translation is CASSLGGAEGSTEAFF. The rearrangement uses TRBV5-1 and TRBJ1-1, with a weak D call TRBD1 (5 bases). CDR3 size: 16 residues. Germline CDR1 and CDR2: SGHRS and YFSETQ. V was shortened by 0 bases and J by 4 bases, with 16 bases between the two germline ends.

The chain is built from TRBV27 and TRBJ2-7, with TRBD2 matching 7 bases. The CDR3 runs 15 residues. V dropped 4 bases and J dropped 3; count of bases not matched to a gene: 9. CDR1 and CDR2 (germline): MNHEY, SMNVEV (reference sequence). The CDR3, as DNA: TGTGCCAGCAGTTCTTTTGCTAGCGGAAGCTACGAGCAGTACTTC. This sequence encodes CASSSFASGSYEQYF.

The chain carries TRBV7-9 and TRBJ1-4; no definite D call. The germline V and J ends were trimmed by 6 bases and 6 bases, with 14 bases remaining between them. The CDR3 is 14 amino acids. Per germline, CDR1 SEHNR and CDR2 FQNEAQ (reference sequence). CDR3 coding DNA: TGTGCCAGCAGAGGACGGCGCCAGGATGAAAAACTGTTTTTT. This codes for CASRGRRQDEKLFF.

This clonotype occurred many times. The CDR3 region has the DNA TGCAGTGCTCCGGACTCAAGAGAGGATGAGCAGTTCTTC. The encoded protein is CSAPDSREDEQFF. The chain is built from TRBV20-1 and TRBJ2-1, with D perhaps matching TRBD2 (5 bases). This CDR3 region has 13 residues. CDR1 is DFQATT, CDR2 SNEGSKA, per germline (reference sequence). V was shortened by 5 bases and J by 8 bases, with 16 bases between the two germline ends.

This clonotype was detected many times. The rearrangement uses TRBV4-3 and TRBJ2-5, with D possibly TRBD2 on 5 matching bases. The CDR3 consists of 14 residues. Germline V gene data show CDR1 as LGHNA and CDR2 as YSLEER. With 0 bases removed from V and 5 bases from J, the gap between germline ends came to 10 bases. The CDR3 nucleotides read TGCGCCAGCAGCCAAGATCGGGATAGGGAGACCCAGTACTTC. It yields the protein CASSQDRDRETQYF.

This clonotype was found many times. This chain joins TRBV6-5 and TRBJ1-6; 7 bases align to TRBD1. Trimming took 2 bases from V and 8 from J; bases not matched to a gene: 3. This CDR3 has 14 residues. Germline CDR1 is MNHEY and CDR2 is SVGAGI. The CDR3 spells CASSYRDSHSPLHF. The CDR3 region has the DNA TGTGCCAGCAGTTACAGGGACAGCCATTCACCCCTCCACTTT.

The gene calls are TRBV5-4 and TRBJ2-5, with 11 positions matching TRBD2. V was clipped by 9 bases and J by 3 bases; unmatched bases: 7. This CDR3 is built from 14 residues. The germline V gene encodes CDR1 SGHNT and CDR2 YYREEE (reference sequence). CDR3 sequence reads: CATFGTSGKETQYF. CDR3 coding DNA: TGTGCCACATTCGGGACTAGCGGAAAAGAGACCCAGTACTTC.

This clonotype has just a few counts. The V call is TRBV10-3, the J call TRBJ1-1, with TRBD1 identical over 10 bases. Germline V CDR1 and CDR2: ENHRY, SYGVKD. CDR3 size: 12 residues. V shed 7 bases, J shed 5 bases, and the junction held 1 base outside the gene matches. Written as DNA, the CDR3 is TGTGCCATCAAGGGACAGGGGACTGAAGCTTTCTTT. Protein product: CAIKGQGTEAFF.

The chain employs TRBV12-3 or TRBV12-4 and TRBJ2-1; 7 bases fit TRBD1. CDR3 size: 13 residues. The V gene end was trimmed by 6 bases and the J gene end by 4 bases; junction bases not matched to a gene: 3. The CDR3 nucleotides are TGTGCCAGCAGAGGGGGCCAGTACAATGAGCAGTTCTTC. Translating gives CASRGGQYNEQFF.

This clonotype was seen ten or more times. The rearrangement links TRBV7-2 to TRBJ2-5; perhaps TRBD1 as D (6 bases). This CDR3 comprises 14 residues. CDR1 and CDR2 from the germline V gene are SGHTA and FQGNSA. Between the trimmed V and J ends, which lost 3 bases and 7 bases, there was a span of 15 bases. DNA of the CDR3: TGTGCCAGCAGCTTGATTGGACAGCGAGCGACCCAGTACTTC. Translated: CASSLIGQRATQYF.

This clonotype has just a few counts. The rearrangement links TRBV11-1 to TRBJ2-4; weak D call: TRBD1 (6 bases). Per the germline V gene, CDR1 is SGHAT and CDR2 is FQDESV (reference sequence). V lost 5 bases and J lost 5, with 13 bases in between. The CDR3 runs to 14 residues. The CDR3 loop is CASSPWDKENIQYF. As DNA, the CDR3 is TGTGCCAGCAGCCCCTGGGACAAGGAAAACATTCAGTACTTC.

The chain recombines TRBV9 with TRBJ2-1, with 10 bases fitting TRBD1. CDR3 size: 19 residues. Germline V gene sequence: CDR1 SGDLS, CDR2 YYNGEE. V trimming: 3 bases; J trimming: 1 base; junction bases outside the gene matches: 13. The CDR3 is CASSGPGTGDPWSYNEQFF. In DNA, the CDR3 is TGTGCCAGCAGCGGACCCGGGACAGGGGATCCTTGGTCCTACAATGAGCAGTTCTTC.

This clonotype was recorded many times. The chain has TRBV10-3 and TRBJ2-3; the D is unclear. V lost 10 bases, J lost 3 bases, and 8 bases lay in between. The V gene's germline CDR1 is ENHRY and CDR2 SYGVKD. This CDR3 contains 11 residues. Written as DNA, the CDR3 is TGTGCCACCCAGCTGACAGATACGCAGTATTTT. Protein: CATQLTDTQYF.

This clonotype was picked up a small number of times. V is TRBV5-4 and J is TRBJ2-3; D call uncertain. CDR1 SGHNT and CDR2 YYREEE come from the germline V gene (reference sequence). The CDR3 is made up of 16 amino acids. V gave up 0 bases and J gave up 3 bases, with 14 bases separating them. CDR3 residues: CASSLAAVPATDTQYF. As DNA, the CDR3 is TGTGCCAGCAGCTTGGCGGCCGTACCTGCGACAGATACGCAGTATTTT.

This clonotype was seen at least ten times. The chain couples TRBV28 to TRBJ1-5; 7 bases line up with TRBD1. With V trimmed by 6 bases and J by 4 bases, 3 bases remained unmatched. Germline V gene sequence: CDR1 MDHEN, CDR2 SYDVKM. There are 13 residues in the CDR3. The DNA of the CDR3 is TGTGCCAGCAGGCGGGACAGTAATCAGCCCCAGCATTTT. Translation: CASRRDSNQPQHF.

This clonotype turned up a few times. The rearrangement joins TRBV6-2 or TRBV6-3 to TRBJ2-3, with no clear D. This CDR3 contains 13 residues. V was trimmed by 0 bases and J by 6 bases, leaving 7 bases between them. Per germline, CDR1 MNHEY and CDR2 SVGEGT. The CDR3 nucleotides read TGTGCCAGCAGTTACTCGACCGCGGATACGCAGTATTTT. Its protein is CASSYSTADTQYF.

In this sample, this clonotype turned up many times. CDR3: CASSGDRGRTGELFF. The CDR3 nucleotides are TGTGCCAGCAGCGGGGACAGGGGTCGAACCGGGGAGCTGTTTTTT. This chain links TRBV11-2 with TRBJ2-2; 10 bases match TRBD1. The CDR3 extends over 15 amino acids. CDR1 and CDR2 (germline): SGHAT, FQNNGV. Trimming took 5 bases from V and 5 from J; bases not matched to a gene: 5.

This clonotype was observed many times. The chain employs TRBV3-1 and TRBJ1-1; no definite D call. Germline V lookup: CDR1 LGHDT, CDR2 YNNKEL (reference sequence). This CDR3 has 13 residues. Trimming pared 1 base from V and 0 bases from J, leaving 3 bases between. The CDR3 sequence: CASSQGVNTEAFF. The CDR3 region has the DNA TGTGCCAGCAGCCAAGGGGTGAACACTGAAGCTTTCTTT.

This clonotype was observed many times. This chain joins TRBV4-1 and TRBJ1-1; D possibly corresponds to TRBD1 (6 bases). Germline loops: CDR1 MGHRA, CDR2 YSYEKL. V dropped 1 base and J dropped 10 bases, with 7 bases sitting between them. The CDR3 loop spans 11 amino acids. CDR3 nucleotide sequence: TGCGCCAGCAGCCAAGGAGGGGGAGCTTTCTTT. Translating it yields CASSQGGGAFF.

This clonotype has more than one count but fewer than ten. This rearrangement joins TRBV5-1 to TRBJ2-3; D possibly corresponds to TRBD2 (7 bases). The CDR3 is 16 residues long. Trimming took off 2 bases at V and 5 bases at J, with 18 bases between the two ends. Germline V gives CDR1 SGHRS, CDR2 YFSETQ. Here the CDR3 DNA reads TGCGCCAGCAGCTTCACTTTAGGGGGGGCTGGAGATACGCAGTATTTT. Translation: CASSFTLGGAGDTQYF.

This chain links TRBV12-3 or TRBV12-4 with TRBJ1-5; D uncertain. The CDR3 totals 15 residues. V lost 5 bases, J lost 4 bases, and 15 bases lay in between. CDR3 DNA sequence: TGTGCCAGCAGTGTCATCTACAGCCCAAATCAGCCCCAGCATTTT. Protein product: CASSVIYSPNQPQHF.

This clonotype was detected only once. One base away lies a much larger clone, so this may be a sequencing read error. The V gene is TRBV4-2, the J gene TRBJ2-3; D is undetermined. Germline V lookup: CDR1 LGHNA, CDR2 YNFKEQ. This CDR3 spans 13 amino acids. The CDR3 reads CAISQFRADTQYF. DNA of the CDR3: TGTGCCATCAGCCAATTCCGGGCAGATACGCAGTATTTT.